A single sample gave rise to the 29 T cell receptor beta chains below, sequenced in a study of graft-versus-host responses after intestinal transplantation. Graft specimens yielded both intraepithelial and lamina propria lymphocytes. TCRdb's copy holds only in-frame clones and misses some; the assay was immunoSEQ multiplex PCR. The sample shows several thousand clones, roughly 85% of them seen only once. The starting material was ileum tissue, obtained approximately 120 days after transplant. The receptors were sampled from a human patient who received an intestinal transplant, so some T cells may come from the graft donor.

V usage is TRBV18 and J usage is TRBJ2-5, with D unclear. Germline values: CDR1 KGHSH, CDR2 LQKENI. The CDR3 consists of 15 residues. Trimming left V 3 bases short and J 5 bases short, with 16 bases between. The CDR3 nucleotides read TGTGCCAGCTCACCTAATTTGGGTACCCTCGAGACCCAGTACTTC. It is translated as CASSPNLGTLETQYF. Full variable domain (rest looked up from reference TRBV18 and TRBJ2-5): NAGVMQNPRHLVRRRGQEARLRCSPMKGHSHVYWYRQLPEEGLKFMVYLQKENIIDESGMPKERFSAEFPKEGPSILRIQQVVRGDSAAYFCASSPNLGTLETQYFGPGTRLLVL.

This chain connects TRBV5-1 to TRBJ2-7, with D unclear. With 0 bases removed from V and 4 bases from J, the gap between germline ends came to 8 bases. The CDR3 is 13 amino acids. Germline V CDR1 and CDR2: SGHRS, YFSETQ. The CDR3 loop reads CASSLDSTYEQYF. The CDR3 DNA reads TGCGCCAGCAGCTTGGACAGTACATACGAGCAGTACTTC.

This clone has a single count. This sequence joins TRBV6-1 and TRBJ2-3; 8 bases are shared with TRBD2. The junction had 4 bases not matched to a gene; V was cut back by 6 bases and J by 2 bases. This CDR3 comprises 14 residues. Germline CDR1 reads MNHNS; CDR2 reads SASEGT. The CDR3 here is CASSLAGYTDTQYF. The DNA of the CDR3 is TGTGCCAGCAGCTTAGCGGGGTACACAGATACGCAGTATTTT.

The V and J genes are TRBV18 and TRBJ2-4, with TRBD1 identical over 7 bases. This CDR3 has 16 amino acids. CDR1 is KGHSH, CDR2 LQKENI, per germline. Trimming cost V 3 bases and J 0 bases; bases outside gene matches: 5. The CDR3 nucleotides read TGTGCCAGCTCACCGGGGCAGGGGGTAGCCAAAAACATTCAGTACTTC. Amino acids: CASSPGQGVAKNIQYF. Using reference TRBV18 and TRBJ2-4 for the parts outside the CDR3, the full variable domain is NAGVMQNPRHLVRRRGQEARLRCSPMKGHSHVYWYRQLPEEGLKFMVYLQKENIIDESGMPKERFSAEFPKEGPSILRIQQVVRGDSAAYFCASSPGQGVAKNIQYFGAGTRLSVL.

The chain has TRBV2 and TRBJ2-6; 8 nucleotides match TRBD1. CDR1 and CDR2 from the germline V gene are SNHLY and FYNNEI. V shed 4 bases, J shed 0 bases, and the junction held 5 bases outside the gene matches. The CDR3 has 17 amino acids. CDR3 sequence (DNA): TGTGCCAGCAGTGTTCAGGGGGCCCTCTCTGGGGCCAACGTCCTGACTTTC. This encodes CASSVQGALSGANVLTF.

The rearrangement links TRBV29-1 to TRBJ2-7, with 9 bases that match TRBD2. Trimming cost V 4 bases and J 7 bases; bases outside gene matches: 11. Germline V CDR1 and CDR2: SQVTM, ANQGSEA. CDR3 length: 14 amino acids. The CDR3 nucleotides are TGCAGCGTTGTCGGGGCGGGAGGGAGGCGGGAGCAGTACTTC. Protein sequence: CSVVGAGGRREQYF.

The chain couples TRBV19 to TRBJ1-5, with 7 nucleotides matching TRBD1. Germline CDR1 and CDR2: LNHDA and SQIVND (reference sequence). V was pared by 4 bases and J by 6 bases, with 9 bases of the junction left unmatched. This CDR3 contains 15 residues. CDR3 sequence reads: CASSSPGQSVQPQHF. The CDR3 DNA sequence: TGTGCCAGTAGTAGCCCGGGACAGTCTGTTCAGCCCCAGCATTTT. The full variable domain, with the rest looked up from reference TRBV19 and TRBJ1-5, is DGGITQSPKYLFRKEGQNVTLSCEQNLNHDAMYWYRQDPGQGLRLIYYSQIVNDFQKGDIAEGYSVSREKKESFPLTVTSAQKNPTAFYLCASSSPGQSVQPQHFGDGTRLSIL.

This clone appeared a single time. The chain recombines TRBV5-1 with TRBJ2-1; TRBD2 might be the D (6 bases). The V gene lost 3 bases and the J gene lost 7 bases, with 14 bases spanning the gap. Per the germline V gene, CDR1 is SGHRS and CDR2 is YFSETQ. This CDR3 has 14 amino acids. CDR3 bases: TGCGCCAGCAGCTCGGGGGAGAAGGCAAATGAGCAGTTCTTC. Translated, it gives CASSSGEKANEQFF.

J is TRBJ1-2 and V is TRBV27; 10 positions agree with TRBD1. The CDR3 has 15 amino acids. The trim removed 5 bases at V and 5 bases at J, leaving 8 bases unmatched. Germline CDR1 and CDR2: MNHEY and SMNVEV (reference sequence). The CDR3 nucleotides are TGTGCCAGCAGTCTGACAGGGGGCGAGTATTATGGCTACACCTTC. Its translation is CASSLTGGEYYGYTF.

This rearrangement joins TRBV7-6 to TRBJ1-5, with D perhaps TRBD1 (5 bases). V was cut by 5 bases and J by 3 bases, with 8 bases left in between. The CDR3 has 13 residues. Germline loops: CDR1 SGHVS, CDR2 FNYEAQ. The CDR3, as DNA: TGTGCCAGCAGCCGGGACTCCAATCAGCCCCAGCATTTT. Translation gives CASSRDSNQPQHF.

The V and J genes are TRBV19 and TRBJ2-5; TRBD1 matches at 7 bases. The CDR3 sequence is 14 residues long. Germline V lookup: CDR1 LNHDA, CDR2 SQIVND (reference sequence). With 2 bases clipped from V and 5 bases from J, the junction kept 5 bases outside the gene matches. CDR3 in amino acids: CASSIRGQGETQYF. The DNA of the CDR3 is TGTGCCAGTAGTATAAGGGGGCAGGGGGAGACCCAGTACTTC.

This chain links TRBV27 with TRBJ2-7, with 7 bases that match TRBD1. The trim removed 4 bases at V and 4 bases at J, leaving 7 bases unmatched. Germline V gene sequence: CDR1 MNHEY, CDR2 SMNVEV (reference sequence). The CDR3 runs to 14 residues. This CDR3 is CASSSGQSLYEQYF. CDR3 DNA sequence: TGTGCCAGCAGTTCGGGACAGTCCCTTTACGAGCAGTACTTC.

The V gene is TRBV19, the J gene TRBJ1-2; D not resolved. CDR3 size: 13 residues. V lost 7 bases and J 0 bases, leaving 9 bases between the germline ends. Germline CDR1 reads LNHDA; CDR2 reads SQIVND (reference sequence). The CDR3 here is CASKNAANYGYTF. DNA of the CDR3: TGTGCCAGTAAAAATGCGGCTAACTATGGCTACACCTTC.

The V gene is TRBV30, the J gene TRBJ2-1; D is ambiguous. Germline V gives CDR1 GTSNPN, CDR2 SVGIG (reference sequence). The V and J ends lost 2 bases and 13 bases respectively, with 6 bases between them. The CDR3 is 9 amino acids. CDR3 DNA sequence: TGTGCCTGGAGTCCGGGTCAGTTCTTC. Its protein is CAWSPGQFF. Filled out from reference TRBV30 and TRBJ2-1, the complete variable domain reads SQTIHQWPATLVQPVGSPLSLECTVEGTSNPNLYWYRQAAGRGLQLLFYSVGIGQISSEVPQNLSASRPQDRQFILSSKKLLLSDSGFYLCAWSPGQFFGPGTRLTVL.

This chain uses TRBV10-3 with TRBJ1-4; 7 positions match TRBD1. The germline gives CDR1 ENHRY, CDR2 SYGVKD. The J segment lost 4 bases and the V segment lost 10 bases, leaving 6 bases of the junction unmatched. CDR3 length equals 13 residues. The CDR3 here is CATRGGLNEKLFF. As DNA, the CDR3 is TGTGCCACCCGAGGGGGCCTTAATGAAAAACTGTTTTTT.

The V and J genes are TRBV10-3 and TRBJ1-2; D remains unclear. The germline V gene has CDR1 ENHRY and CDR2 SYGVKD. The V gene lost 3 bases and the J gene lost 8 bases, with 13 bases spanning the gap. The CDR3 sequence is 13 residues long. The CDR3 loop reads CAISDIKGSGYTF. The CDR3 coding sequence is TGTGCCATCAGTGATATTAAAGGGTCCGGCTACACCTTC.

This chain joins TRBV30 and TRBJ2-3; the D gene is possibly TRBD2 (6 bases). The CDR3 is made up of 15 amino acids. Germline loops: CDR1 GTSNPN, CDR2 SVGIG (reference sequence). With 1 base removed from V and 4 bases from J, the gap between germline ends came to 15 bases. CDR3 protein: CAWSERLVSADTQYF. The CDR3 nucleotides are TGTGCCTGGAGTGAAAGACTAGTTTCCGCAGATACGCAGTATTTT. Variable domain in full (rest from reference TRBV30 and TRBJ2-3): SQTIHQWPATLVQPVGSPLSLECTVEGTSNPNLYWYRQAAGRGLQLLFYSVGIGQISSEVPQNLSASRPQDRQFILSSKKLLLSDSGFYLCAWSERLVSADTQYFGPGTRLTVL.

The chain uses TRBV7-3 and TRBJ1-1, with a weak D call TRBD1 (5 bases). CDR3 size: 14 residues. Germline loops: CDR1 SGHTA, CDR2 FQGTGA. V gave up 2 bases and J gave up 1 base, with 8 bases separating them. This CDR3 is CASSLRGQNTEAFF. CDR3 coding DNA: TGTGCCAGCAGCTTACGGGGCCAGAACACTGAAGCTTTCTTT.

This clone was observed a single time. The chain recombines TRBV5-1 with TRBJ2-7; D ambiguous. Per the germline V gene, CDR1 is SGHRS and CDR2 is YFSETQ. Deletions cut 0 bases from V and 8 bases from J, with 15 bases between. This CDR3 is built from 14 residues. CDR3 in amino acids: CASSLDDVLSQQYF. The CDR3 DNA follows: TGCGCCAGCAGCTTGGATGATGTGCTTTCCCAGCAGTACTTC.

The chain joins TRBV11-3 to TRBJ2-7; 7 nucleotides align to TRBD1. The CDR3 has 11 residues. J gave up 6 bases and V 4 bases, and 0 bases lay outside the gene matches. Germline values: CDR1 SGHNT, CDR2 YENEEA. The chain's CDR3 is CASSYRGEQYF. The CDR3 DNA is TGTGCCAGCAGCTACAGGGGCGAGCAGTACTTC.

In this sample, this clone turned up a few times. The chain couples TRBV29-1 to TRBJ1-3, with TRBD1 matching over 8 bases. Germline CDR1 and CDR2: SQVTM and ANQGSEA. The trim removed 5 bases at V and 0 bases at J, leaving 3 bases unmatched. There are 14 residues in the CDR3. The CDR3, as DNA: TGCAGCGTTCAGGACAGGGACTCTGGAAACACCATATATTTT. This translates into CSVQDRDSGNTIYF.

The V and J genes are TRBV27 and TRBJ1-4; D remains unclear. This CDR3 has 13 residues. V was trimmed by 4 bases and J by 12 bases, leaving 15 bases between them. Germline V lookup: CDR1 MNHEY, CDR2 SMNVEV (reference sequence). DNA for the CDR3: TGTGCCAGCAGTTACGTCGGAGGAGGTGAACTGTTTTTT. Residues: CASSYVGGGELFF.

The chain uses TRBV4-2 and TRBJ2-7; D gene ambiguous. Germline values: CDR1 LGHNA, CDR2 YNFKEQ. V lost 6 bases to trimming and J lost 3 bases, with 18 bases between them. The CDR3 runs to 15 residues. The CDR3 loop is CASSPRFLGDYEQYF. In DNA, the CDR3 is TGTGCCAGCAGTCCGCGCTTTTTGGGTGACTACGAGCAGTACTTC.

This rearrangement joins TRBV7-9 to TRBJ2-3, with D perhaps assigned TRBD1 or TRBD2 (5 bases each). V was pared by 5 bases and J by 4 bases, with 19 bases between. This CDR3 contains 16 residues. Germline loops: CDR1 SEHNR, CDR2 FQNEAQ (reference sequence). CDR3 sequence: CASSQGVLVGADTQYF. CDR3 in DNA: TGTGCCAGCAGCCAGGGAGTTTTAGTAGGGGCAGATACGCAGTATTTT.

Worth noting for this clone: The same CDR3 is also encoded by other DNA sequences in this sample. The chain employs TRBV5-5 and TRBJ1-1; D gene ambiguous. CDR1 and CDR2 (germline): SGHKS, YYEKEE (reference sequence). V was clipped by 4 bases and J by 4 bases, with 11 bases between them. The CDR3 consists of 13 residues. CDR3 loop: CASSRTVGTEAFF. The CDR3 DNA sequence: TGTGCCAGCAGCCGTACCGTTGGCACTGAAGCTTTCTTT.

The rearrangement uses TRBV6-6 and TRBJ2-7; 9 positions agree with TRBD1. From germline, CDR1 is MNHNY and CDR2 SVGAGI (reference sequence). V lost 2 bases, J lost 3 bases, and 5 bases stayed unmatched. The CDR3 contains 15 residues. The CDR3 DNA follows: TGTGCCAGCAGTTACCCCGGACAGGGGAGCTACGAGCAGTACTTC. Its protein is CASSYPGQGSYEQYF.

This rearrangement joins TRBV11-2 to TRBJ2-5, with D hard to call. The CDR3 consists of 13 residues. Per germline, CDR1 SGHAT and CDR2 FQNNGV. V gave up 1 base and J gave up 7 bases, with 10 bases separating them. The CDR3 region has the DNA TGTGCCAGCAGCTTAGTAACAGCTCCGACCCAGTACTTC. Amino acid sequence: CASSLVTAPTQYF.

The V gene is TRBV15, the J gene TRBJ2-7, with 10 bases matching TRBD1. This CDR3 region has 15 residues. Germline V gives CDR1 LNHNV, CDR2 YYDKDF (reference sequence). V dropped 3 bases and J dropped 0; count of bases not matched to a gene: 2. In DNA form, the CDR3 reads TGTGCCACCAGCAGCGGACAGGGGGTCTCCTACGAGCAGTACTTC. Translating gives CATSSGQGVSYEQYF.

V gene TRBV7-9 combines with J gene TRBJ2-6; the match to TRBD1 covers 9 bases. J lost 3 bases, V lost 6 bases, and 6 bases had no gene match. The V gene's germline CDR1 is SEHNR and CDR2 FQNEAQ (reference sequence). The CDR3 runs to 16 residues. CDR3 nucleotide sequence: TGTGCCAGCAGAACACAGGGGGCGCTTGGGGCCAACGTCCTGACTTTC. This gives the protein CASRTQGALGANVLTF.